This is a list of T cell receptor beta chains from one sample in a study of blood T cell repertoires in COVID-19. The protocol was immunoSEQ multiplex PCR, while the TCRdb copy is restricted to in-frame clones and leaves out a portion. The sample has about 180,000 clones, 70% to 90% seen once. The sequenced material came from peripheral blood. The receptors were gathered from an elderly woman with acute or convalescent COVID-19. CDR3s include the opening cysteine and the closing phenylalanine or tryptophan. D genes are given only for firm matches. Only part of the rows carry a size: once, few, many, or a class if the clone is expanded.

CDR3 protein: CASSSDRGTGNTIYF
CDR3 DNA: TGTGCCAGCAGTTCGGACAGGGGGACTGGAAACACCATATATTTT
V gene: TRBV6-5
clone size: once
D gene: TRBD1
J gene: TRBJ1-3

CDR3 protein: CASSFGVLGYGYTF
CDR3 DNA: TGCGCCAGCAGCTTCGGAGTTTTAGGCTATGGCTACACCTTC
V gene: TRBV5-1
clone size: NA
D gene: NA
J gene: TRBJ1-2

CDR3 protein: CASSLLLGLEGEQFF
CDR3 DNA: TGTGCCAGCAGCTTGTTATTGGGACTAGAAGGCGAGCAGTTCTTC
V gene: TRBV11-2
clone size: once
D gene: TRBD2
J gene: TRBJ2-1

CDR3 protein: CASSLAGGALNQPQHF
CDR3 DNA: TGTGCCAGCAGCTTGGCCGGGGGGGCACTCAATCAGCCCCAGCATTTT
V gene: TRBV5-5
clone size: once
D gene: NA
J gene: TRBJ1-5

CDR3 protein: CASSPRDRDEKLFF
CDR3 DNA: TGTGCCAGCAGCCCGAGGGACAGGGACGAAAAACTGTTTTTT
V gene: TRBV3-1/TRBV3-2
clone size: NA
D gene: TRBD1
J gene: TRBJ1-4

CDR3 protein: CASSPEQGAYNEQFF
CDR3 DNA: TGTGCCAGCTCACCAGAACAGGGGGCCTACAATGAGCAGTTCTTC
V gene: TRBV18
clone size: NA
D gene: TRBD1
J gene: TRBJ2-1

CDR3 protein: CAVGTSGADTQYF
CDR3 DNA: TGTGCCGTCGGGACTTCGGGGGCAGATACGCAGTATTTT
V gene: TRBV10-3
clone size: NA
D gene: NA
J gene: TRBJ2-3

CDR3 protein: CASSPLDSIYEQYF
CDR3 DNA: TGTGCCAGCAGCCCCTTGGACAGTATCTACGAGCAGTACTTC
V gene: TRBV5-6
clone size: NA
D gene: NA
J gene: TRBJ2-7

CDR3 protein: CASSREGNEKLFF
CDR3 DNA: TGTGCCAGCAGTCGCGAGGGTAATGAAAAACTGTTTTTT
V gene: TRBV6-5
clone size: NA
D gene: NA
J gene: TRBJ1-4

CDR3 protein: CASSGQGTRGYTF
CDR3 DNA: TGTGCCAGCAGCGGACAGGGGACGAGGGGCTACACCTTC
V gene: TRBV7-2
clone size: NA
D gene: TRBD1
J gene: TRBJ1-2

CDR3 protein: CASSLGLGRPYEQYF
CDR3 DNA: TGTGCCAGCAGCTTGGGTCTGGGGAGACCTTACGAGCAGTACTTC
V gene: TRBV5-5
clone size: NA
D gene: NA
J gene: TRBJ2-7

CDR3 protein: CASSLNRGTGTTDTQYF
CDR3 DNA: TGTGCCAGCAGCTTAAATCGGGGGACAGGGACGACAGATACGCAGTATTTT
V gene: TRBV13
clone size: once
D gene: TRBD1
J gene: TRBJ2-3

CDR3 protein: CASSMTGGPGAYNEQFF
CDR3 DNA: TGTGCCAGTAGTATGACGGGAGGGCCTGGGGCCTACAATGAGCAGTTCTTC
V gene: TRBV19
clone size: once
D gene: TRBD2
J gene: TRBJ2-1

CDR3 protein: CASSFSSGELFF
CDR3 DNA: TGTGCCAGCAGCTTCTCGAGCGGGGAGCTGTTTTTT
V gene: TRBV7-9
clone size: NA
D gene: NA
J gene: TRBJ2-2

CDR3 protein: CAISESGDRNSPLHF
CDR3 DNA: TGTGCCATCAGTGAGTCGGGGGACAGGAATTCACCCCTCCACTTT
V gene: TRBV10-3
clone size: NA
D gene: TRBD1
J gene: TRBJ1-6

CDR3 protein: CASSYPGLAGRETQYF
CDR3 DNA: TGTGCCAGCAGCTACCCCGGGCTAGCGGGACGAGAGACCCAGTACTTC
V gene: TRBV7-9
clone size: once
D gene: TRBD2
J gene: TRBJ2-5

CDR3 protein: CASSLEGAYNEQFF
CDR3 DNA: TGCGCCAGCAGCTTAGAGGGGGCCTACAATGAGCAGTTCTTC
V gene: TRBV5-1
clone size: NA
D gene: NA
J gene: TRBJ2-1

CDR3 protein: CAISESYRPGDTQYF
CDR3 DNA: TGTGCCATCAGTGAGTCCTATCGGCCGGGGGATACGCAGTATTTT
V gene: TRBV10-3
clone size: NA
D gene: NA
J gene: TRBJ2-3

CDR3 protein: CASSEAGTSGRFGAQYF
CDR3 DNA: TGTGCCAGCAGTGAAGCGGGGACTAGCGGGAGGTTCGGGGCCCAGTACTTC
V gene: TRBV6-1
clone size: NA
D gene: TRBD2
J gene: TRBJ2-5

CDR3 protein: CASSLQGGVGNTIYF
CDR3 DNA: TGTGCCAGCAGCTTACAAGGGGGCGTTGGAAACACCATATATTTT
V gene: TRBV7-2
clone size: NA
D gene: TRBD1
J gene: TRBJ1-3

CDR3 protein: CASSSPGGDNSPLHF
CDR3 DNA: TGTGCCAGCAGCTCCCCCGGGGGGGATAATTCACCCCTCCACTTT
V gene: TRBV5-4
clone size: NA
D gene: NA
J gene: TRBJ1-6

CDR3 protein: CASSPRTTGVCTF
CDR3 DNA: TGTGCCAGCAGCCCACGCACGACGGGGGTGTGCACCTTC
V gene: TRBV12-3/TRBV12-4
clone size: NA
D gene: NA
J gene: TRBJ1-2

CDR3 protein: CATSAGTGKIDTQYF
CDR3 DNA: TGTGCCACCAGCGCCGGGACAGGGAAGATAGATACGCAGTATTTT
V gene: TRBV15
clone size: NA
D gene: TRBD1
J gene: TRBJ2-3

CDR3 protein: CASSPTRGGRDTGELFF
CDR3 DNA: TGCGCCAGCAGCCCTACCAGAGGAGGGCGGGACACCGGGGAGCTGTTTTTT
V gene: TRBV5-1
clone size: NA
D gene: NA
J gene: TRBJ2-2

CDR3 protein: CASNLRQGARSEQFF
CDR3 DNA: TGTGCCAGCAACCTACGACAGGGGGCGCGTTCTGAGCAGTTCTTC
V gene: TRBV28
clone size: few
D gene: TRBD1
J gene: TRBJ2-1

CDR3 protein: CASSPPGTRTDTQYF
CDR3 DNA: TGTGCCAGCAGTCCCCCCGGTACTAGGACAGATACGCAGTATTTT
V gene: TRBV25-1
clone size: once
D gene: NA
J gene: TRBJ2-3